The TCR beta chain described here comes from a study of Ad26.COV2.S vaccination and SARS-CoV-2 variants. This clone was picked up one time. What it recognizes is unknown. CDR3 size: 14 residues. With 4 bases removed from V and 4 bases from J, the gap between germline ends came to 14 bases. Germline CDR1 is MDHEN and CDR2 is SYDVKM. Study observations and caveats: Total responses of T cells may have been underestimated by the analyses of TCR breadth and depth.

Treatment noted: around 19 received Ad26.COV2.S at low or high dose, single or two shots; roughly five received placebo; per-sample allocation not given. Samples were taken on day 63 after the first vaccine or placebo injection. SARS-CoV-2 spike from the Wuhan strain was encoded by the vaccine, an Ad26 vector. The protocol was immunoSEQ multiplex PCR, while the TCRdb copy is restricted to in-frame clones and leaves out a portion. The sample lists 300,000 to 400,000 clones, over 80% occurring once. The sample in question was peripheral blood, obtained in a trial of Ad26.COV2.S vaccine versus placebo. The origin of this receptor is a person aged 18-65 years who received the Ad26.COV2.S COVID-19 vaccine or a placebo. The chain couples TRBV28 to TRBJ2-7; tentatively, D is TRBD1 (5 bases). The CDR3 DNA sequence: TGTGCCAGCAGTTCTCTTGACAGAAATTACGAGCAGTACTTC. As protein: CASSSLDRNYEQYF.